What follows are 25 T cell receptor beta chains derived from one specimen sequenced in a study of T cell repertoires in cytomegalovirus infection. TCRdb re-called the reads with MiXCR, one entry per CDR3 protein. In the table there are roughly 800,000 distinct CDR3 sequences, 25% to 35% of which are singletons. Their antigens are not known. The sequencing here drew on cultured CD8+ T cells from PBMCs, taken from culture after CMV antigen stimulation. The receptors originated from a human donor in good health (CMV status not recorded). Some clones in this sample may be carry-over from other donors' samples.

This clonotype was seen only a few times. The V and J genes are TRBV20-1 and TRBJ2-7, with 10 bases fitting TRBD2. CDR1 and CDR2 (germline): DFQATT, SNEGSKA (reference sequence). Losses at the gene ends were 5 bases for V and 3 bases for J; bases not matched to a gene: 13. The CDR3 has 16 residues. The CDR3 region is CSAAGTSERFLYEQYF. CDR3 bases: TGCAGTGCTGCCGGGACTAGCGAGAGATTCCTCTACGAGCAGTACTTC.

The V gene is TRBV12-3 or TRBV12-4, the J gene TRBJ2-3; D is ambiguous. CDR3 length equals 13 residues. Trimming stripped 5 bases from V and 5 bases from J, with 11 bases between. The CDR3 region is CASSPAIRDTQYF. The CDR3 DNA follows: TGTGCCAGCAGTCCGGCGATTCGAGATACGCAGTATTTT.

Written as DNA, the CDR3 is TGCAGTGCTAGAGGCGACACCTCTGAGACTTATGGCTACACCTTC. Protein: CSARGDTSETYGYTF. V is TRBV20-1 and J is TRBJ1-2, with no clear D. Trimming shortened V by 1 base and J by 5 bases, and 17 bases separated the two germline ends. The CDR3 is 15 amino acids. The germline V gene encodes CDR1 DFQATT and CDR2 SNEGSKA (reference sequence).

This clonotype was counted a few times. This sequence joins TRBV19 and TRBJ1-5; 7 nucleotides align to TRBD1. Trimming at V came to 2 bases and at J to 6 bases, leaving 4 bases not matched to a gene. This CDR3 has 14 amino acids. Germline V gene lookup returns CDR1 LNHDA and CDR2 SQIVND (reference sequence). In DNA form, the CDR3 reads TGTGCCAGTAGTATACGGACAGGCGGTCAGCCCCAGCATTTT. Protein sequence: CASSIRTGGQPQHF.

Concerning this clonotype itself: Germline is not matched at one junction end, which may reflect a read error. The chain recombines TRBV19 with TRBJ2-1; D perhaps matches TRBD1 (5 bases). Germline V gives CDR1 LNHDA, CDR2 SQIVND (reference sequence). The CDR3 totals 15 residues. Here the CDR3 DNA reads TGCGCCAGTATTTCTGGGGCCTGGGCTGGTAATGAGCAGTTCTTC. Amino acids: CASISGAWAGNEQFF.

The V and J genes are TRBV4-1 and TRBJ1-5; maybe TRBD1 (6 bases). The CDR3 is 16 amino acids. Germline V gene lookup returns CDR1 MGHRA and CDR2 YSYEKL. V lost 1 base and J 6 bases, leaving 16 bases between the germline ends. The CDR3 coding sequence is TGCGCCAGCAGCCAAGCCCCAGCGGGGGCCGGTCAGCCCCAGCATTTT. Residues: CASSQAPAGAGQPQHF.

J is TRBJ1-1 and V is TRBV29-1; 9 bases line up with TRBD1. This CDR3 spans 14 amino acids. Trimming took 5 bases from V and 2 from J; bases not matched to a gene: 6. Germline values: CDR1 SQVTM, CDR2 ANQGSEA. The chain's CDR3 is CSVRGTGINTEAFF. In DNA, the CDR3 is TGCAGCGTTCGCGGGACAGGGATTAACACTGAAGCTTTCTTT.

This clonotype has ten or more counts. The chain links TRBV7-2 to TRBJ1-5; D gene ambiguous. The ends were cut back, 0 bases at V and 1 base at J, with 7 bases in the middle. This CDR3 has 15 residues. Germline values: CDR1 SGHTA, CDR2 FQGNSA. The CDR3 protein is CASSLARDSNQPQHF. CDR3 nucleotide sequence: TGTGCCAGCAGCTTAGCAAGAGACAGCAATCAGCCCCAGCATTTT.

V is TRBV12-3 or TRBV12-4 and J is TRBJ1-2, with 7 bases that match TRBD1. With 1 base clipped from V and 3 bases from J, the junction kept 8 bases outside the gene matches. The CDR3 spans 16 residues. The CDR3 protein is CASSLGAGGFYYGYTF. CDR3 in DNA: TGTGCCAGCAGTTTAGGGGCAGGGGGTTTTTACTATGGCTACACCTTC.

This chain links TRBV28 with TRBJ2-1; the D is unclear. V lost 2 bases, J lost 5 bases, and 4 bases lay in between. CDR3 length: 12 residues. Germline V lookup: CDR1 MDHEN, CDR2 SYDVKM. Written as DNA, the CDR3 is TGTGCCAGCAGTTTAAATCACAATGAGCAGTTCTTC. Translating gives CASSLNHNEQFF.

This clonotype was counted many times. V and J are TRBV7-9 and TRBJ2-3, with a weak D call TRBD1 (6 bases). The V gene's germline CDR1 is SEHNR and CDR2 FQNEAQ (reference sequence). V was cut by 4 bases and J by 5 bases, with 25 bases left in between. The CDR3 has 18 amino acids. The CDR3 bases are TGTGCCAGCAGCTCACATCCAAGGGGGAGAGGAGAGAAAGATACGCAGTATTTT. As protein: CASSSHPRGRGEKDTQYF.

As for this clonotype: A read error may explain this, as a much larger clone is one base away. CDR3 DNA: TGCGCCAGCAGCCACGCGGTGAACACTGAAGCTTTCTTT. It specifies CASSHAVNTEAFF. This chain links TRBV4-1 with TRBJ1-1; the D is unclear. From germline, CDR1 is MGHRA and CDR2 YSYEKL. V was shortened by 3 bases and J by 0 bases, with 5 bases between the two germline ends. CDR3 length: 13 amino acids.

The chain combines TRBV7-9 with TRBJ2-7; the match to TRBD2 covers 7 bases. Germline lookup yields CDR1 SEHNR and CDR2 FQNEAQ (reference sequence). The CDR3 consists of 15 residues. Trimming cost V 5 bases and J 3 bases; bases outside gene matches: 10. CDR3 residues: CASSEGTGGDYEQYF. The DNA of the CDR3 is TGTGCCAGCAGCGAGGGTACTGGGGGGGACTACGAGCAGTACTTC.

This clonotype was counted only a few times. The CDR3 DNA reads TGTGCCAGCAGCCAGCGGGGACACCCTAATGAAAAACTGTTTTTT. Translated, it gives CASSQRGHPNEKLFF. V gene TRBV7-9 combines with J gene TRBJ1-4; tentative D call: TRBD1 (6 bases). V lost 5 bases and J 3 bases, leaving 13 bases between the germline ends. The CDR3 is 15 amino acids. The germline CDR1 and CDR2 sequences are SEHNR and FQNEAQ (reference sequence).

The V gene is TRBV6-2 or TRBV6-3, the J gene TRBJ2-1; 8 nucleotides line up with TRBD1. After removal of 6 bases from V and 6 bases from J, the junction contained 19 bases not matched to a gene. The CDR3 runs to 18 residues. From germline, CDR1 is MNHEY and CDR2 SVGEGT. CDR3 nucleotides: TGTGCCAGCAGCTCTATCGTGCTCCGGGACAGGCCTGGCAATGAGCAGTTCTTC. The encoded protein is CASSSIVLRDRPGNEQFF.

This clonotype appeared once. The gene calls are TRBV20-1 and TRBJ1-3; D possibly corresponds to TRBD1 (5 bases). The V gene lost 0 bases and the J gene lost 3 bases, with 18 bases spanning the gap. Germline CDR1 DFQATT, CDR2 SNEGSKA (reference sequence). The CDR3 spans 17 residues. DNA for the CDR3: TGCAGTGCTAGAGATTGGGCGGTAGGGGCTGATGGAAACACCATATATTTT. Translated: CSARDWAVGADGNTIYF.

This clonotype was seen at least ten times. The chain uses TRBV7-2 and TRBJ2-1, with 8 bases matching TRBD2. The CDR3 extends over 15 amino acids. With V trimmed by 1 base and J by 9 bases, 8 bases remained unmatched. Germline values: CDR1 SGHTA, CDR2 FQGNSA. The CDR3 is CASSLDPGGPSEQFF. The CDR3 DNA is TGTGCCAGCAGCTTAGATCCGGGGGGGCCTAGTGAGCAGTTCTTC.

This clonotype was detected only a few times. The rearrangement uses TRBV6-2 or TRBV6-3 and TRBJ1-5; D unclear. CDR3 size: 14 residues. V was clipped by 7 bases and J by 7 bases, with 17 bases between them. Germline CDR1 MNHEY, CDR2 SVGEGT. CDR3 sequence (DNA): TGTGCCAGCACACCATCCCCGAAGGGCCAGCCCCAGCATTTT. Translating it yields CASTPSPKGQPQHF.

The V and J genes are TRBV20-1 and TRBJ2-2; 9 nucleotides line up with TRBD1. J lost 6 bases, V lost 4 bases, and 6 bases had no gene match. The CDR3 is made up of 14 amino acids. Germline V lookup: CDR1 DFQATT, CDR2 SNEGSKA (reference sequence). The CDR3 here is CSATSGTGPGELFF. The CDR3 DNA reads TGCAGTGCTACCTCCGGGACAGGGCCCGGGGAGCTGTTTTTT.

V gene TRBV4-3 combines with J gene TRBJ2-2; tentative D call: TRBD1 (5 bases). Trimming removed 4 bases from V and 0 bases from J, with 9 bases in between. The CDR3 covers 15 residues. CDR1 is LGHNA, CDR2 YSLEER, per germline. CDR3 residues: CASSPTTANTGELFF. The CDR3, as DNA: TGCGCCAGCAGCCCTACGACAGCGAACACCGGGGAGCTGTTTTTT.

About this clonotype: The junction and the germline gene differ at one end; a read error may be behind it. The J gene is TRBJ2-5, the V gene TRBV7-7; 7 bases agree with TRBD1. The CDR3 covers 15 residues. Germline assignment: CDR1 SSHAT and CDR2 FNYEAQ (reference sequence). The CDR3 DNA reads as TGTGCTAGCAGCTTAGTACAGGGGTCGGAGGAGACCCAGTACTTC. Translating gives CASSLVQGSEETQYF.

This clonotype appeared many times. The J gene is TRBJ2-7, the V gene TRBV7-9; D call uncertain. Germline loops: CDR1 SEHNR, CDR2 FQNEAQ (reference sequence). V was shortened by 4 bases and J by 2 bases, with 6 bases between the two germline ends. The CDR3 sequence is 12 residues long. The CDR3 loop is CASSSPTYEQYF. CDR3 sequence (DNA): TGTGCCAGCAGCTCCCCGACCTACGAGCAGTACTTC.

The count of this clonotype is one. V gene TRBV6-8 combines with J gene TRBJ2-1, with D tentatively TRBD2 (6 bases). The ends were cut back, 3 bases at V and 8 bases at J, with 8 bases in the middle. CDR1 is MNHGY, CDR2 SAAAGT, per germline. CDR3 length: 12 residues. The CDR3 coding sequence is TGTGCCAGCAGTTATCGGGGGTATGAGCAGTTCTTC. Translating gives CASSYRGYEQFF.

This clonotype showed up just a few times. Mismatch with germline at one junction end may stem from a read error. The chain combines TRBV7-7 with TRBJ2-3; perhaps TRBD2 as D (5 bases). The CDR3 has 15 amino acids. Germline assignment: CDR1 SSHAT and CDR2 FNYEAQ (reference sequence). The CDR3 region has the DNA TGTGCTAGCAGCTTTTCCGGGGAACTCACAGATACGCAGTATTTT. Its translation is CASSFSGELTDTQYF.

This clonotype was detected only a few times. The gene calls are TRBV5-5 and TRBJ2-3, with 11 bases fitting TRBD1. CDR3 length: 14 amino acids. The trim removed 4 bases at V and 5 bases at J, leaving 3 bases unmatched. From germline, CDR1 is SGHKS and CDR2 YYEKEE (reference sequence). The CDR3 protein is CASSQGQGEDTQYF. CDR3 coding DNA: TGTGCCAGCAGCCAGGGACAGGGGGAAGATACGCAGTATTTT.